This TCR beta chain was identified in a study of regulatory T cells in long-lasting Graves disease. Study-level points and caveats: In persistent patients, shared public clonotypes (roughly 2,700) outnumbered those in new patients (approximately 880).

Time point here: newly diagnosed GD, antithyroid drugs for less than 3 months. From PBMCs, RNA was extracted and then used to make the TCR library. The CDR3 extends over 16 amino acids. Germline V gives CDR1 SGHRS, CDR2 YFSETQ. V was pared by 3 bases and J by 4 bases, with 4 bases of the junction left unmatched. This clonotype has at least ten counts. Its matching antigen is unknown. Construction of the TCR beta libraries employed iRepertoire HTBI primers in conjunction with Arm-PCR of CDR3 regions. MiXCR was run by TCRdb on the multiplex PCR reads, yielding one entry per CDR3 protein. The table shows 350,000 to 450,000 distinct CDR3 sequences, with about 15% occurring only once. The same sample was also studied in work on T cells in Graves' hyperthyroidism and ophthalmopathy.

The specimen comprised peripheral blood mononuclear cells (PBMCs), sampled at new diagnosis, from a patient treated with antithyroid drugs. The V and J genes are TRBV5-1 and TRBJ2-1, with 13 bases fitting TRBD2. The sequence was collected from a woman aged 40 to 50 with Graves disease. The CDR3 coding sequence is TGCGCCAGCAGCTCCCGGACTAGCGGGGGATACAATGAGCAGTTCTTC. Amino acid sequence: CASSSRTSGGYNEQFF.